One T cell receptor beta chain is described in this entry. Its specificity is unknown. The data belong to a study of CD8 T cells in ankylosing spondylitis. Study-level results: Ankylosing spondylitis blood appeared to carry a characteristic TCR beta motif of roughly eight highly homologous variants.

TCRdb independently ran MiXCR on the 5' RACE reads; one entry per CDR3 protein. Here the sample spans 300,000 to 400,000 distinct CDR3 sequences, around 22% being singletons. The CDR3 runs 16 residues. From germline, CDR1 is SGHNT and CDR2 YENEEA. Between the trimmed V and J ends, which lost 5 bases and 3 bases, there was a span of 18 bases. The sequence was collected from a male donor with ankylosing spondylitis. The genes are TRBV11-3 and TRBJ2-3; D is possibly TRBD1 or TRBD2 (7 bases each). The material sequenced was blood, either unsorted or a sorted T cell fraction (not recorded which). CDR3 coding DNA: TGTGCCAGCAGCGCCAGGGGGGGCGCAAGGACAGATACGCAGTATTTT. It yields the protein CASSARGGARTDTQYF.